This paragraph covers one T cell receptor beta chain sequence. This clonotype was seen a few times. Its binding antigen is unknown. No clone much larger than this one lies a single base away; base qualities are absent. These data are taken from a study of human T cells and chemical hapten exposure (dated by TCRdb to about 2021). For the study in its entirety: For sensitization, 2% DPC in acetone was applied to a 2 cm by 2 cm area of upper inner arm skin. Patients additionally received weekly therapeutic DPC doses to the scalp throughout the roughly 24-week study period. Patch testing on the upper back used Finn chambers containing 0.01% DPC, with scoring done after 6 days according to International Contact Dermatitis Research Group standards. The mostly female patient cohort included alopecia areata with under or over 50% scalp involvement, alopecia totalis and alopecia universalis. Libraries were pooled for sequencing, and per-sample TCR yields varied mainly because of small differences in library volumes within the pool. In alopecia patients, the study followed how the peripheral blood TCR repertoire changed in vivo over primary and secondary sensitization to diphenylcyclopropenone (DPC), a hapten. Blood samples were taken from patients before sensitization (week 0) and then at 2, 6 and about 24 weeks after DPC sensitization. About 30 alopecia patients provided blood for TCR sequencing at one to four time points (pre-sensitization, 2, 6 and 24 weeks).

To prepare the library, RACE was applied. Sequencing relied on a NextSeq 500. During library preparation, unique molecular identifiers were attached to individual cDNA molecules so that TCRs could be counted quantitatively and reproducibly. Each blood RNA sample was used to sequence both TCR alpha and TCR beta chains. In the paper's pipeline: The median number of TCRs per sample was approximately 98,000, ranging from about 20,000 to 750,000. V, J and CDR3 annotation of the TCR reads was performed with the Decombinator software suite. Every sample was subsampled to the same number of TCRs (28,000) for the PS versus PT1 abundance plots. TCRs were defined as expanded if absent before sensitization and observed at least eight times at the 2-week time point. TCRdb applied fastp at Q25 and MiXCR to the public reads, then kept only in-frame beta chains. Identical CDR3 protein sequences are pooled into one entry, listed with their most common genes and DNA. TCRdb assigned the V and J calls; the authors' analysis was not used. This sample has about 80,000 distinct CDR3 sequences in its table, and 7.5% to 9% of those were observed once. The ten top clones hold about 1.6% of the sample.

Its CDR3 holds 15 amino acids, cysteine through phenylalanine. Only CDR3 DNA remains: 45 bases, in frame from the first base. V and J lose 3 bases and 4 bases, and a span of 15 bases separates them. CDR1 and CDR2 are read off the germline V gene (reference sequence) as SEHNR and FQNEAQ. The sample's time point label, decoded: patch test 1, 2 weeks after DPC sensitization. The sample's treatment or condition label is to be understood as: therapeutic diphenylcyclopropenone sensitization with weekly scalp DPC. Blood at each patch-test visit was drawn before the patch test was applied. Eligible patients were aged 18 to 70, diagnosed with alopecia, deemed suitable for DPC therapy, and excluded if pregnant. Total RNA was isolated from unfractionated whole blood collected in Tempus Blood RNA tubes. Overall study results and their limits: Patch test score correlated positively with the number of PT1 expanded TCRs, reaching significance at thresholds 8, 16 and 32 but not at 4. The number of TCRs above 1 in 1000 frequency did not change with DPC sensitization; there was no evidence of global repertoire structure alterations. After repeated subsampling, changes were observed in the strength of the expansion versus patch-test correlation and in the threshold at which the correlation became significant. Expanded TCRs formed significantly more large CDR3 similarity clusters than pre-sensitization or healthy control sets, consistent with antigen-driven responses. Because every patient had alopecia, a presumed autoimmune disease, the patients' immune response might differ from that of healthy individuals.

The rearrangement joined TRBV7-9 to TRBJ1-1, with TRBD1 tentatively as D gene (6 bases match). The receptor was derived from a woman aged 25-40 years with alopecia areata. Some clones in this sample may be carry-over from other donors' samples. The material was whole blood, obtained in connection with sensitization to the hapten diphenylcyclopropenone (DPC). In nucleotide form, the sequence is TGTGCCAGCAGCTTCCGGCGGGAGGGGGGCACTGAAGCTTTCTTT. This gives the protein CASSFRREGGTEAFF.